The 27 T cell receptor beta chains below were found in one sample sequenced in a study of shared clonotypes between healthy human individuals. Assay: immunoSEQ multiplex PCR; the TCRdb copy retains only in-frame clones and omits some. The data hold about 2.2 million clones, with 80% to 95% observed a single time. CD45RO-negative cells were positively selected for CCR7, leaving out terminally differentiated effector memory CD45RA+ cells. The sample taken for sequencing was naive CD8+ T cells from PBMCs. The source is a young man in good health. Some clones in this sample may be carry-over from other donors' samples.

This chain connects TRBV9 to TRBJ2-7; 9 bases fit TRBD1. The V gene's germline CDR1 is SGDLS and CDR2 YYNGEE. The CDR3 runs to 14 residues. V trimming: 4 bases; J trimming: 5 bases; junction bases outside the gene matches: 7. The CDR3 DNA is TGTGCCAGCAGCCCCCGGGGGACAGGGCACGAGCAGTACTTC. It encodes CASSPRGTGHEQYF.

This chain uses TRBV12-5 with TRBJ2-7, with D uncertain. Germline CDR1 is LGHNT and CDR2 is FRNRAP. V dropped 3 bases and J dropped 7 bases, with 10 bases sitting between them. CDR3 length: 12 residues. The DNA for the CDR3 is TGTGCTAGTGGTTTCTATCTTGGGGAGCAGTACTTC. Translation: CASGFYLGEQYF.

This sequence joins TRBV4-1 and TRBJ1-2; 8 bases fit TRBD1. CDR1 is MGHRA, CDR2 YSYEKL, per germline. V lost 0 bases, J lost 4 bases, and 10 bases stayed unmatched. The CDR3 consists of 17 residues. The CDR3 nucleotides are TGCGCCAGCAGCCAAGATCCGGCTCGACAGGGGCCCTATGGCTACACCTTC. It yields the protein CASSQDPARQGPYGYTF.

The V gene is TRBV5-1, the J gene TRBJ2-5; D is possibly TRBD1 (6 bases). This CDR3 has 14 residues. Germline-derived CDR1 and CDR2 are SGHRS and YFSETQ. The V end lost 0 bases, the J end lost 2 bases, and 8 bases lay between the germline ends. The CDR3 sequence is CASSLGQVQETQYF. The CDR3, as DNA: TGCGCCAGCAGCTTGGGACAGGTGCAAGAGACCCAGTACTTC. Using reference TRBV5-1 and TRBJ2-5 for the parts outside the CDR3, the full variable domain is KAGVTQTPRYLIKTRGQQVTLSCSPISGHRSVSWYQQTPGQGLQFLFEYFSETQRNKGNFPGRFSGRQFSNSRSEMNVSTLELGDSALYLCASSLGQVQETQYFGPGTRLLVL.

The chain uses TRBV7-6 and TRBJ1-1, with 7 bases fitting TRBD1. Germline assignment: CDR1 SGHVS and CDR2 FNYEAQ. The CDR3 has 13 amino acids. The trim removed 5 bases at V and 1 base at J, leaving 1 base unmatched. The CDR3 bases are TGTGCCAGCAGCGGACAGGCGAACACTGAAGCTTTCTTT. This encodes CASSGQANTEAFF.

V gene TRBV27 combines with J gene TRBJ1-4; weak D call: TRBD1 (6 bases). The CDR3 runs to 15 residues. CDR1 is MNHEY and CDR2 is SMNVEV in the germline V gene (reference sequence). Trimming removed 5 bases at V and 7 bases at J, with 17 bases between. The CDR3 reads CASSVTPGAGEKLFF. The CDR3 bases are TGTGCCAGCAGTGTCACTCCAGGGGCTGGTGAAAAACTGTTTTTT. Combining the CDR3 with reference TRBV27 and TRBJ1-4 gives the whole variable domain EAQVTQNPRYLITVTGKKLTVTCSQNMNHEYMSWYRQDPGLGLRQIYYSMNVEVTDKGDVPEGYKVSRKEKRNFPLILESPSPNQTSLYFCASSVTPGAGEKLFFGSGTQLSVL.

The chain couples TRBV27 to TRBJ2-1, with D possibly TRBD2 on 5 matching bases. The CDR3 loop spans 16 amino acids. The V gene lost 0 bases and the J gene lost 7 bases, with 16 bases spanning the gap. Germline V gene lookup returns CDR1 MNHEY and CDR2 SMNVEV (reference sequence). CDR3 coding DNA: TGTGCCAGCAGTTTATCGAGAGGGCCTAGTGTTAATGAGCAGTTCTTC. Translating it yields CASSLSRGPSVNEQFF.

The CDR3 DNA reads as TGTGCCAGCAGTTACCGGGGACTAGCGAATGAGCAGTTCTTC. It specifies CASSYRGLANEQFF. The chain has TRBV6-6 and TRBJ2-1, with 10 bases fitting TRBD2. The CDR3 runs 14 residues. Germline CDR1 reads MNHNY; CDR2 reads SVGAGI (reference sequence). V shed 2 bases and J 7 bases; nucleotides not matched to a gene: 2.

The CDR3 here is CATSPPAGKQFF. CDR3 sequence (DNA): TGTGCCACCAGCCCCCCGGCGGGTAAGCAGTTCTTC. The chain is built from TRBV15 and TRBJ2-1; tentatively, D is TRBD2 (5 bases). This CDR3 has 12 amino acids. The germline gives CDR1 LNHNV, CDR2 YYDKDF (reference sequence). V was pared by 5 bases and J by 11 bases, with 13 bases between.

This chain uses TRBV5-6 with TRBJ2-5; D might be TRBD2 (6 bases). Germline lookup yields CDR1 SGHDT and CDR2 YYEEEE. The length of the CDR3 is 15 residues. V was pared by 1 base and J by 5 bases, with 15 bases between. This CDR3 reads CASSLSPGRQETQYF. Written as DNA, the CDR3 is TGTGCCAGCAGCTTGTCGCCAGGGAGGCAGGAGACCCAGTACTTC.

V gene TRBV11-2 combines with J gene TRBJ1-1; TRBD1 matches 7 bases. Losses at the gene ends were 4 bases for V and 5 bases for J; bases not matched to a gene: 10. CDR1 SGHAT and CDR2 FQNNGV come from the germline V gene. This CDR3 is built from 15 residues. The CDR3 nucleotides read TGTGCCAGCAGCTCGCCGACAGGGTTGGAGACTGAAGCTTTCTTT. It codes for CASSSPTGLETEAFF.

This chain links TRBV7-9 with TRBJ1-3; possibly TRBD1 for D (5 bases). Trimming took off 6 bases at V and 0 bases at J, with 12 bases between the two ends. This CDR3 is built from 15 residues. Germline assignment: CDR1 SEHNR and CDR2 FQNEAQ (reference sequence). CDR3 nucleotide sequence: TGTGCCAGCAGGCCCGGGACCGCCTCTGGAAACACCATATATTTT. The encoded protein is CASRPGTASGNTIYF.

A remark on this clone: This same CDR3 is encoded by further DNA sequences in the sample. The chain combines TRBV27 with TRBJ2-3; the match to TRBD2 covers 10 bases. The CDR3 spans 15 residues. Trimming cost V 6 bases and J 1 base; bases outside gene matches: 4. Germline assignment: CDR1 MNHEY and CDR2 SMNVEV (reference sequence). This CDR3 reads CASSDLAGGTDTQYF. CDR3 sequence (DNA): TGTGCCAGCAGCGATCTAGCGGGAGGCACAGATACGCAGTATTTT.

The J gene is TRBJ1-6, the V gene TRBV28; no reliable D call. The CDR3 length is 15 residues. V was trimmed by 6 bases and J by 7 bases, leaving 16 bases between them. Germline V gene lookup returns CDR1 MDHEN and CDR2 SYDVKM. In DNA, the CDR3 is TGTGCCAGCAGACCGACCCTAGAGAGGAATTCACCCCTCCACTTT. Its translation: CASRPTLERNSPLHF. The variable domain in full, with the rest retrieved from reference TRBV28 and TRBJ1-6, is DVKVTQSSRYLVKRTGEKVFLECVQDMDHENMFWYRQDPGLGLRLIYFSYDVKMKEKGDIPEGYSVSREKKERFSLILESASTNQTSMYLCASRPTLERNSPLHFGNGTRLTVT.

The chain combines TRBV4-3 with TRBJ2-7; D is perhaps TRBD1 (5 bases). The germline V and J ends were trimmed by 0 bases and 0 bases, with 9 bases remaining between them. The V gene's germline CDR1 is LGHNA and CDR2 YSLEER. The CDR3 contains 15 residues. As DNA, the CDR3 is TGCGCCAGCAGCCAAGATCTGGACATCTCCTACGAGCAGTACTTC. Protein product: CASSQDLDISYEQYF.

The chain uses TRBV4-1 and TRBJ1-5; possible D gene TRBD1, 6 bases. The germline CDR1 and CDR2 sequences are MGHRA and YSYEKL. This CDR3 has 14 amino acids. Deletions cut 4 bases from V and 6 bases from J, with 13 bases between. For the CDR3, the DNA is TGCGCCAGCAGCCCGTCACAGGGAGGTCAGCCCCAGCATTTT. It encodes CASSPSQGGQPQHF.

This clone showed up just once. The V gene is TRBV7-7, the J gene TRBJ2-7; no clear D gene. There are 11 residues in the CDR3. Trimming stripped 5 bases from V and 9 bases from J, with 11 bases between. CDR1 is SSHAT and CDR2 is FNYEAQ in the germline V gene (reference sequence). CDR3 nucleotides: TGTGCCAGCAGCGGATCCTTTTGGCAGTACTTC. This sequence encodes CASSGSFWQYF. The full variable domain, rest sourced from reference TRBV7-7 and TRBJ2-7, is GAGVSQSPRYKVTKRGQDVTLRCDPISSHATLYWYQQALGQGPEFLTYFNYEAQPDKSGLPSDRFSAERPEGSISTLTIQRTEQRDSAMYRCASSGSFWQYFGPGTRLTVT.

This clone was picked up one time. Other DNA sequences in this specimen translate into the identical CDR3. The V call is TRBV12-5, the J call TRBJ2-2, with D unclear. Trimming removed 2 bases at V and 7 bases at J, with 5 bases between. This CDR3 comprises 12 residues. Germline V gives CDR1 LGHNT, CDR2 FRNRAP. In nucleotides, the CDR3 is TGTGCTAGTGGTTTGTACAGCGGGGAGCTGTTTTTT. Translated, it gives CASGLYSGELFF. The full variable domain, its missing parts supplied by reference TRBV12-5 and TRBJ2-2, is DARVTQTPRHKVTEMGQEVTMRCQPILGHNTVFWYRQTMMQGLELLAYFRNRAPLDDSGMPKDRFSAEMPDATLATLKIQPSEPRDSAVYFCASGLYSGELFFGEGSRLTVL.

With respect to this clone: One end of the junction fails to match germline, which may point to a read error. The J gene is TRBJ2-5, the V gene TRBV29-1, with a weak D call TRBD1 (6 bases). The CDR3 spans 10 residues. Germline lookup yields CDR1 SQVTM and CDR2 ANQGSEA. As DNA, the CDR3 is TGCAGCGCGGGACAAGAGGCCCAGTACTTC. Translation gives CSAGQEAQYF.

V is TRBV5-1 and J is TRBJ1-1; D unresolved. CDR3 length: 15 residues. The germline V gene has CDR1 SGHRS and CDR2 YFSETQ. V was shortened by 4 bases and J by 0 bases, with 13 bases between the two germline ends. CDR3 DNA: TGCGCCAGCAGCGGCTACGAAACAGTGAACACTGAAGCTTTCTTT. It yields the protein CASSGYETVNTEAFF.

Only one count was recorded for this clone. The J gene is TRBJ1-4, the V gene TRBV5-1; D is unclear. Germline lookup yields CDR1 SGHRS and CDR2 YFSETQ. CDR3 size: 16 residues. V lost 4 bases, J lost 8 bases, and 21 bases lay in between. CDR3 protein: CASSPEEQQVREKLFF. In nucleotides, the CDR3 is TGCGCCAGCAGCCCCGAAGAACAGCAAGTACGCGAAAAACTGTTTTTT.

On this clone: With a much larger clone just one base away, this may be a read error. The rearrangement uses TRBV7-3 and TRBJ2-7; D not certain. Germline CDR1 is SGHTA and CDR2 is FQGTGA. The CDR3 runs 12 residues. The V end lost 2 bases, the J end lost 2 bases, and 4 bases lay between the germline ends. In DNA, the CDR3 is TGTGCCAGCAGCTTACGGGCCTACGAGCAGTACTTC. It is translated as CASSLRAYEQYF.

This clone was found once. V usage is TRBV7-9 and J usage is TRBJ2-6; D not resolved. The V gene lost 4 bases and the J gene lost 0 bases, with 7 bases spanning the gap. CDR1 and CDR2 from the germline V gene are SEHNR and FQNEAQ (reference sequence). The CDR3 runs 15 residues. CDR3 nucleotides: TGTGCCAGCAGCTCTCCATACTCTGGGGCCAACGTCCTGACTTTC. Translated: CASSSPYSGANVLTF.

The rearrangement joins TRBV12-5 to TRBJ2-7; the match to TRBD1 covers 9 bases. The J segment lost 3 bases and the V segment lost 1 base, leaving 10 bases of the junction unmatched. Germline assignment: CDR1 LGHNT and CDR2 FRNRAP. The CDR3 has 17 amino acids. CDR3 sequence (DNA): TGTGCTAGTGGTTTGGCCAACCCGGGACAGGGTATCTACGAGCAGTACTTC. Encoded protein: CASGLANPGQGIYEQYF.

The chain is built from TRBV10-3 and TRBJ2-7; no firm D call. Trimming cost V 0 bases and J 2 bases, with 11 bases left between them. The CDR3 is made up of 15 amino acids. Per the germline V gene, CDR1 is ENHRY and CDR2 is SYGVKD. The CDR3 sequence: CAISESIIGTYEQYF. The CDR3 DNA reads TGTGCCATCAGTGAGTCGATAATCGGAACCTACGAGCAGTACTTC.

This clone has a single count. V usage is TRBV5-1 and J usage is TRBJ2-1; 10 bases are a match to TRBD2. This CDR3 contains 16 residues. Germline V CDR1 and CDR2: SGHRS, YFSETQ. The ends lost 1 base at V and 8 bases at J; junction bases unmatched: 9. CDR3 bases: TGCGCCAGCAGCTTGCGGGCTAGCGGGAGTATCGATGAGCAGTTCTTC. It yields the protein CASSLRASGSIDEQFF.

V gene TRBV15 combines with J gene TRBJ2-7, with D possibly TRBD2 on 6 matching bases. This CDR3 is 16 amino acids long. Germline V CDR1 and CDR2: LNHNV, YYDKDF (reference sequence). V gave up 3 bases and J gave up 5 bases, with 20 bases separating them. CDR3: CATSRSVGGVRNEQYF. The CDR3 nucleotides read TGTGCCACCAGCAGGTCAGTAGGAGGGGTGAGAAACGAGCAGTACTTC.